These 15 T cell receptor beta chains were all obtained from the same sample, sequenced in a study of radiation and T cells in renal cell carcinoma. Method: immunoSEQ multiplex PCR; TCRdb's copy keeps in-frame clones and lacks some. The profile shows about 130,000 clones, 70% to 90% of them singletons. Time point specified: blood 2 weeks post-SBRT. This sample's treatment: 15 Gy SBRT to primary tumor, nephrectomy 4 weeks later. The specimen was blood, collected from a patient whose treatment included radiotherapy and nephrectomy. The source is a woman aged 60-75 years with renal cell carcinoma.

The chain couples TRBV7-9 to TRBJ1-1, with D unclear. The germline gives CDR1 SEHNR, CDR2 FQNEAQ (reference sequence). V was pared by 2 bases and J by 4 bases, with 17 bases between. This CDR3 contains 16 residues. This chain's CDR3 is CASSLIVLGQTTEAFF. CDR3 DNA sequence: TGTGCCAGCAGCTTAATTGTATTGGGTCAGACCACTGAAGCTTTCTTT.

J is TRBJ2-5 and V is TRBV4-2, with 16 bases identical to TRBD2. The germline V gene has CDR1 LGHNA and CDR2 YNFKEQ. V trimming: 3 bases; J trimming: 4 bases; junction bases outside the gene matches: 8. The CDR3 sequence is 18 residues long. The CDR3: CASSQGGLAGGVVETQYF. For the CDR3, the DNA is TGTGCCAGCAGCCAGGGGGGACTAGCGGGAGGGGTCGTAGAGACCCAGTACTTC.

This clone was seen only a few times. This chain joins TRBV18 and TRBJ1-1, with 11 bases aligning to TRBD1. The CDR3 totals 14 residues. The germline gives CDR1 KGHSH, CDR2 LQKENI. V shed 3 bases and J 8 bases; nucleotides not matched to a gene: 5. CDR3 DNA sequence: TGTGCCAGCTCACCGGAGGGACAGGGGGAGGAAGCTTTCTTT. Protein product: CASSPEGQGEEAFF. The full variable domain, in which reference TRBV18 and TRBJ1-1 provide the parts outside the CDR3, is NAGVMQNPRHLVRRRGQEARLRCSPMKGHSHVYWYRQLPEEGLKFMVYLQKENIIDESGMPKERFSAEFPKEGPSILRIQQVVRGDSAAYFCASSPEGQGEEAFFGQGTRLTVV.

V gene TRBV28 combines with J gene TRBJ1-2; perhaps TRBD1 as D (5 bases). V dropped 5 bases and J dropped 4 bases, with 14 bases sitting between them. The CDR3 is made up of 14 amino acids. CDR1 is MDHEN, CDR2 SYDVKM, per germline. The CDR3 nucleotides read TGTGCCAGCAGTACACCGGGACTCCTCTATGGCTACACCTTC. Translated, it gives CASSTPGLLYGYTF.

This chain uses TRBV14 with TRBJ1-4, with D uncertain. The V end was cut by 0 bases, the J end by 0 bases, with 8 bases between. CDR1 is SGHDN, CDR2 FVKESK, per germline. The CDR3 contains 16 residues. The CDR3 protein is CASSQDRGATNEKLFF. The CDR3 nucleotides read TGTGCCAGCAGCCAAGATCGAGGAGCAACTAATGAAAAACTGTTTTTT.

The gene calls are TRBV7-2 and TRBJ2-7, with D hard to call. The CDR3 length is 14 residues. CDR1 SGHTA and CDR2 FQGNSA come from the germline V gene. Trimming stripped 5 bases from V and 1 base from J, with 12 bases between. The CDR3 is CASSPDWLSYEQYF. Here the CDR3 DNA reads TGTGCCAGCAGCCCCGACTGGCTTTCCTACGAGCAGTACTTC.

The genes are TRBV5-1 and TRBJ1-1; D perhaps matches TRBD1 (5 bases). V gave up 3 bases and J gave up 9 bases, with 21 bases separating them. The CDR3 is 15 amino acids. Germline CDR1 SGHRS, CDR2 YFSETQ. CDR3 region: CASSSTEPLHWKAFF. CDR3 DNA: TGCGCCAGCAGCTCGACAGAACCCCTTCACTGGAAAGCTTTCTTT.

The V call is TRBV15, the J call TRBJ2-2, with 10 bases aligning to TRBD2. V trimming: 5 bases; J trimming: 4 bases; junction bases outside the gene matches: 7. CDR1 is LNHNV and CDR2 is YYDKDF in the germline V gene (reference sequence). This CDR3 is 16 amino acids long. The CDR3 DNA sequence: TGTGCCACCAGCGGCCTCCTAGCGGGGGCCACCGGGGAGCTGTTTTTT. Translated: CATSGLLAGATGELFF. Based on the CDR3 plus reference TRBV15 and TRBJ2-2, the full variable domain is DAMVIQNPRYQVTQFGKPVTLSCSQTLNHNVMYWYQQKSSQAPKLLFHYYDKDFNNEADTPDNFQSRRPNTSFCFLDIRSPGLGDTAMYLCATSGLLAGATGELFFGEGSRLTVL.

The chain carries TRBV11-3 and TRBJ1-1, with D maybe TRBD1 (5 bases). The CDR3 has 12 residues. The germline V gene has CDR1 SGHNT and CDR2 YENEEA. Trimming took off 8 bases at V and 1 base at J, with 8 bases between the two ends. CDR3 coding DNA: TGTGCCAGCCGGGGGGAGAACACTGAAGCTTTCTTT. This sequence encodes CASRGENTEAFF.

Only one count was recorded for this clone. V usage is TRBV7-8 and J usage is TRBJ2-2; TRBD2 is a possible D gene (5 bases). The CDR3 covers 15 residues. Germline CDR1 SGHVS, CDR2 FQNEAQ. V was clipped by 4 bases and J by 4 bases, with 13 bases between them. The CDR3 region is CASSSDGKSTGELFF. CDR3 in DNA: TGTGCCAGCAGCTCCGACGGGAAGAGCACCGGGGAGCTGTTTTTT.

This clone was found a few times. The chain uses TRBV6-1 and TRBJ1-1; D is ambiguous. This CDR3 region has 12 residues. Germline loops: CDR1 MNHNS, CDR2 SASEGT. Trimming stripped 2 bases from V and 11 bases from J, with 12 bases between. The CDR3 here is CASSERHAGAFF. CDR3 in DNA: TGTGCCAGCAGTGAAAGGCACGCGGGGGCTTTCTTT.

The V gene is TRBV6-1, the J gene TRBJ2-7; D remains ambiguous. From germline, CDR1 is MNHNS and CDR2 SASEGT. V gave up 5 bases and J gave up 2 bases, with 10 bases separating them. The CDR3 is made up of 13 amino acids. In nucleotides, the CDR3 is TGTGCCAGCAGTCCCCGACTTACCTACGAGCAGTACTTC. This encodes CASSPRLTYEQYF.

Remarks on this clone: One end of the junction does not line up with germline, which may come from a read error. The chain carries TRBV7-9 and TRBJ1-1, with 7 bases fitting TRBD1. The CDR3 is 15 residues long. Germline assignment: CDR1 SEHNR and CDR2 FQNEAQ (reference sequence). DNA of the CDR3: TGTGTCAGCAGCGAAAAGACAGGGCTGAACACTGAAGCTTTCTTT. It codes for CVSSEKTGLNTEAFF.

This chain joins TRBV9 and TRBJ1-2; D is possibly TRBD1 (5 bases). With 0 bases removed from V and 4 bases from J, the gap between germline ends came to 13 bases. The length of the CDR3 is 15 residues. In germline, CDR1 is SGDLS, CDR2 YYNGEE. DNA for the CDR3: TGTGCCAGCAGCGTAGGCGGGGGTGGAAGCTATGGCTACACCTTC. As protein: CASSVGGGGSYGYTF.

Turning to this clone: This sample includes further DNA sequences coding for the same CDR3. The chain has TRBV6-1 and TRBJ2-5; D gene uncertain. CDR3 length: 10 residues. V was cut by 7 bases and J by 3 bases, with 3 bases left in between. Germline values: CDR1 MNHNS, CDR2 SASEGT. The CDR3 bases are TGTGCCAGCACAGAAGAGACCCAGTACTTC. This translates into CASTEETQYF.